A selection of T cell receptor beta chains follows, all from one sample in a study of T cells in Graves' hyperthyroidism and ophthalmopathy. TCRdb re-called the multiplex PCR reads through MiXCR, storing one row per CDR3 protein. The sample contains around 520,000 distinct CDR3 sequences, about 14% of which appear only once. Source material: blood. The receptors originated from a woman between 35 and 50 years old with Graves' hyperthyroidism. Both conserved end residues are part of each CDR3. Fields, in order: V gene, clone size, J gene, D gene, CDR3 protein, CDR3 DNA. The D gene is left open where the match is weak. Clone sizes are given selectively: once, few, many, or a class where the clone is expanded.

>TRBV28|many|TRBJ2-7|TRBD1
CASRRQGGNYEQYF
TGTGCCAGCAGGAGACAGGGCGGAAACTACGAGCAGTACTTC
>TRBV11-2|many|TRBJ2-4|-
CASSLETLGVQYF
TGTGCCAGCAGCTTAGAAACTCTGGGTGTTCAGTACTTC
>TRBV18|many|TRBJ1-1|-
CASSLQGPDTEAFF
TGTGCCAGCTCTTTGCAGGGACCTGACACTGAAGCTTTCTTT
>TRBV18|many|TRBJ2-3|TRBD2
CASHGLAGGSDTQYF
TGTGCCAGCCACGGACTAGCGGGAGGATCAGATACGCAGTATTTT
>TRBV11-2|many|TRBJ2-7|TRBD1
CASSPAGTGETYEQYF
TGTGCCAGCAGCCCCGCCGGGACAGGGGAGACCTACGAGCAGTACTTC
>TRBV27|-|TRBJ2-7|-
CASSLVGRGGYEQYF
TGTGCCAGCAGTTTAGTCGGCAGGGGGGGATACGAGCAGTACTTC
>TRBV19|-|TRBJ1-1|-
CASMARGNTEAFF
TGTGCCAGTATGGCCAGGGGTAACACTGAAGCTTTCTTT
>TRBV19|-|TRBJ1-5|-
CASNPAWGSRYSNQPQHF
TGTGCCAGCAACCCAGCCTGGGGCAGCCGGTATAGCAATCAGCCCCAGCATTTT
>TRBV20-1|few|TRBJ2-1|-
CSAGAAHNEQFF
TGCAGTGCTGGGGCGGCCCACAATGAGCAGTTCTTC
>TRBV7-2|many|TRBJ2-7|TRBD2
CASSLVRGYYEQYF
TGTGCCAGCAGCTTAGTGCGGGGGTACTACGAGCAGTACTTC
>TRBV14|few|TRBJ2-7|TRBD2
CASSFSGDGSGRQYF
TGTGCCAGCAGCTTTAGCGGGGATGGGTCCGGGCGACAGTACTTC
>TRBV5-6|few|TRBJ2-1|TRBD1
CASSPLGQGHYNEQFF
TGTGCCAGCAGCCCTTTAGGACAGGGGCACTACAATGAGCAGTTCTTC
>TRBV20-1|many|TRBJ2-5|-
CSALDRRSEETQYF
TGCAGTGCCCTCGACCGGCGGAGCGAAGAGACCCAGTACTTC
>TRBV3-1|many|TRBJ2-7|-
CASSQGTGTMNEQYF
TGTGCCAGCAGCCAAGGGACAGGGACTATGAACGAGCAGTACTTC
>TRBV28|many|TRBJ2-7|-
CASTPGASGYEQYF
TGTGCCAGCACCCCGGGGGCTAGCGGCTACGAGCAGTACTTC
>TRBV5-6|-|TRBJ1-2|-
CASSLAFGGGYTF
TGTGCCAGCAGCTTGGCGTTCGGCGGTGGCTACACCTTC
>TRBV19|many|TRBJ1-1|-
CASRFGNTEAFF
TGTGCCAGTAGATTCGGGAACACTGAAGCTTTCTTT
>TRBV5-1|-|TRBJ2-3|TRBD1
CASSFGQGAGDTQYF
TGCGCCAGCAGCTTCGGACAGGGGGCTGGAGATACGCAGTATTTT
>TRBV6-1|many|TRBJ2-7|TRBD1
CASSEIQGAGAYEQYF
TGTGCCAGCAGTGAGATACAGGGGGCAGGAGCCTACGAGCAGTACTTC
>TRBV6-5|many|TRBJ1-5|-
CASSYLRYSNQPQHF
TGTGCCAGCAGTTACTTGCGCTATAGCAATCAGCCCCAGCATTTT
>TRBV28|-|TRBJ1-5|-
CASTRGVNQPQHF
TGTGCCAGCACCAGAGGCGTAAATCAGCCCCAGCATTTT
>TRBV29-1|-|TRBJ2-3|TRBD1
CSVEKEDRGPDTQYF
TGCAGCGTTGAAAAGGAGGACAGGGGCCCAGATACGCAGTATTTT
>TRBV20-1|few|TRBJ2-1|-
CSAGAAHSEQFF
TGCAGTGCTGGGGCGGCCCACAGTGAGCAGTTCTTC
>TRBV28|many|TRBJ2-1|TRBD2
CASISGSQGYNEQFF
TGTGCCAGCATTAGCGGGAGCCAGGGCTACAATGAGCAGTTCTTC
>TRBV20-1|many|TRBJ2-7|TRBD2
CSARERTSVTYEQYF
TGCAGTGCCAGGGAAAGGACTAGCGTCACCTACGAGCAGTACTTC
>TRBV3-1|many|TRBJ1-1|-
CASSQTENTEAFF
TGTGCCAGCAGTCAGACAGAGAACACTGAAGCTTTCTTT
>TRBV6-1|many|TRBJ2-5|-
CASSETRGETQYF
TGTGCCAGCAGTGAAACAAGGGGGGAGACCCAGTACTTC
>TRBV4-1|few|TRBJ2-6|-
CASSQDSSAGANVLTF
TGCGCCAGCAGCCAAGATTCGTCGGCTGGGGCCAACGTCCTGACTTTC
>TRBV12-3/TRBV12-4|many|TRBJ2-1|TRBD2
CASSPSGTSGRAGQFF
TGTGCCAGCAGCCCGTCCGGGACTAGCGGGAGGGCCGGGCAGTTCTTC
>TRBV11-2|many|TRBJ2-5|TRBD2
CASRLAGDAAQYF
TGTGCCAGCAGATTGGCGGGAGATGCGGCCCAGTACTTC
>TRBV6-1|many|TRBJ1-2|TRBD1
CASSERGLWGYTF
TGTGCCAGCAGTGAAAGGGGGCTATGGGGCTACACCTTC
>TRBV27|-|TRBJ2-3|TRBD2
CASRRTSGTTDTQYF
TGTGCCAGCCGGAGGACTAGCGGAACCACAGATACGCAGTATTTT
>TRBV28|many|TRBJ2-7|-
CASSLPQSSYEQYF
TGTGCCAGCAGTTTACCCCAGAGCTCCTACGAGCAGTACTTC
>TRBV12-3/TRBV12-4|few|TRBJ2-2|-
CASSKAGSNTGELFF
TGTGCCAGCAGTAAAGCGGGCTCGAACACCGGGGAGCTGTTTTTT
>TRBV20-1|-|TRBJ2-3|-
CSARDPSGERTDTQYF
TGCAGTGCTAGAGACCCCTCGGGGGAGCGTACAGATACGCAGTATTTT
>TRBV19|-|TRBJ2-1|-
CASSRKAAGGGYNEQFF
TGTGCCAGTAGTAGGAAAGCGGCAGGGGGGGGCTACAATGAGCAGTTCTTC
>TRBV20-1|-|TRBJ1-2|TRBD1
CSARGTGGYYGYTF
TGCAGTGCTAGGGGGACAGGAGGCTACTATGGCTACACCTTC
>TRBV19|-|TRBJ2-7|TRBD2
CASSSLGLAGAEQYF
TGTGCCAGTAGCTCCTTGGGACTAGCGGGAGCCGAGCAGTACTTC
>TRBV7-9|few|TRBJ1-1|TRBD1
CAVRRDRGGNTEAFF
TGTGCCGTTCGGAGGGACAGGGGTGGTAACACTGAAGCTTTCTTT
>TRBV7-2|once|TRBJ2-4|-
CASSLAGTQWDKNIQYF
TGTGCCAGCAGCTTAGCCGGGACCCAATGGGACAAAAACATTCAGTACTTC
>TRBV6-4|-|TRBJ2-5|-
CASTRDRSPKGTQYF
TGTGCCAGCACAAGAGACCGTTCCCCTAAAGGGACCCAGTACTTC
>TRBV12-3/TRBV12-4|few|TRBJ2-7|-
CASSLTWQLEGEQYF
TGTGCCAGCAGCCTCACGTGGCAGTTGGAGGGCGAGCAGTACTTC
>TRBV29-1|many|TRBJ2-5|-
CSVETAGRETQYF
TGCAGCGTTGAAACGGCAGGTCGGGAGACCCAGTACTTC
>TRBV7-9|many|TRBJ1-1|-
CASSPPVGVGEAFF
TGTGCCAGCAGCCCCCCCGTCGGGGTAGGGGAAGCTTTCTTT
>TRBV5-1|many|TRBJ2-7|-
CASRGESHYEQYF
TGCGCCAGCAGGGGGGAGAGTCACTACGAGCAGTACTTC
>TRBV12-3/TRBV12-4|many|TRBJ1-6|-
CASHRVGSPLHF
TGTGCCAGTCACAGGGTCGGTTCACCCCTCCACTTT
>TRBV2|many|TRBJ2-1|-
CASIGQINEQFF
TGTGCCAGCATTGGACAGATAAATGAGCAGTTCTTC
>TRBV4-1|-|TRBJ2-1|-
CASSLTQTPNEQFF
TGCGCCAGCAGCCTAACCCAGACTCCCAATGAGCAGTTCTTC
>TRBV28|-|TRBJ1-4|-
CASSLAGQTTNEKLSF
TGTGCCAGCAGTTTAGCCGGACAGACAACTAATGAAAAACTGTCTTTT
>TRBV6-9|many|TRBJ1-2|-
CASSIYGYTF
TGCGCCAGCAGTATCTATGGCTACACCTTC
>TRBV3-1|-|TRBJ2-6|TRBD2
CASSPRTSFGANVLTF
TGTGCCAGCAGCCCGCGGACTAGCTTTGGGGCCAACGTCCTGACTTTC
>TRBV20-1|few|TRBJ2-1|-
CSASRLGQLNNEQFF
TGCAGTGCTAGCCGTCTCGGACAGCTTAACAATGAGCAGTTCTTC
>TRBV5-6|-|TRBJ1-3|TRBD1
CASSLVGQGAFVSGNTIYF
TGTGCCAGCAGCTTGGTCGGACAGGGGGCTTTTGTTTCTGGAAACACCATATATTTT